This T cell receptor (beta chain) was captured in a study of Ad26.COV2.S vaccination and SARS-CoV-2 variants. The wider study: Intramuscular Ad26.COV2.S doses were given once or twice, 56 days apart.

Germline V gene data show CDR1 as SGDLS and CDR2 as YYNGEE. The CDR3 is made up of 15 amino acids. V was trimmed by 3 bases and J by 2 bases, leaving 13 bases between them. On this clone: Its matching antigen is unknown.

Treatment meaning: 15 to 20 received Ad26.COV2.S at low or high dose, single or two shots; 5 received placebo; per-sample allocation not given. Vaccine and placebo recipients were sampled on day 63 after the first injection. Overall study results and limits: Spike-specific TCR breadth was greater in vaccine than placebo recipients.

Sequencing was performed with immunoSEQ multiplex PCR; in TCRdb, only in-frame clones are kept and a portion is missing. The sample contains fewer than 500,000 clones, 89% of which appear only once. This material consisted of peripheral blood, taken in a trial of Ad26.COV2.S vaccine versus placebo. The chain is built from TRBV9 and TRBJ2-3, with D possibly being TRBD1 (6 bases). This TCR derives from a person aged 18 to 59 who received the Ad26.COV2.S COVID-19 vaccine or a placebo. The CDR3 nucleotides are TGTGCCAGCAGCGCCCGGACAGTCCCCACAGATACGCAGTATTTT. The encoded protein is CASSARTVPTDTQYF. Variable domain in full (rest from reference TRBV9 and TRBJ2-3): DSGVTQTPKHLITATGQRVTLRCSPRSGDLSVYWYQQSLDQGLQFLIQYYNGEERAKGNILERFSAQQFPDLHSELNLSSLELGDSALYFCASSARTVPTDTQYFGPGTRLTVL.